The sample holds a few counts of the clone carrying this T cell receptor beta chain. TCRdb re-called the RT-PCR reads through MiXCR, storing one row per CDR3 protein. The repertoire consists of more than 600,000 distinct CDR3 sequences, with 12% to 15% occurring once and the leading ten covering around 3.3%. In germline, CDR1 is LGHNA, CDR2 YSLEER. The V gene lost 0 bases and the J gene lost 7 bases, with 15 bases spanning the gap. This CDR3 is 16 amino acids long. Sequenced sample: memory CD4+ T cells from blood. The TCR sequence derives from a female donor in good health, serving as a healthy control. The genes are TRBV4-3 and TRBJ2-2; maybe TRBD1 (6 bases). The CDR3: CASSQDRPGVSGELFF. CDR3 coding DNA: TGCGCCAGCAGCCAAGATCGGCCAGGGGTTAGCGGGGAGCTGTTTTTT.